Listed here are 9 T cell receptor beta chains from one sample, sequenced in a study of OX40 agonist ivuxolimab in advanced cancers. The table came from immunoSEQ multiplex PCR; TCRdb's copy has only in-frame clones and leaves some out. The data contain about 61,000 clones, roughly 84% of them singletons. The material sequenced was CD4+ or CD8+ T cells sorted from blood, taken in a trial of the OX40 agonist ivuxolimab. Receptors were obtained from an adult with an advanced solid tumor such as melanoma, head and neck, liver or kidney cancer.

The chain is built from TRBV30 and TRBJ2-5; D gene ambiguous. The germline CDR1 and CDR2 sequences are GTSNPN and SVGIG (reference sequence). The CDR3 totals 14 residues. The germline V and J ends were trimmed by 6 bases and 1 base, with 15 bases remaining between them. The CDR3 loop is CACLPTNSQETQYF. CDR3 bases: TGTGCCTGCCTCCCAACCAATTCCCAAGAGACCCAGTACTTC.

This clone was picked up one time. CDR3 residues: CSAERGLQETQYF. As DNA, the CDR3 is TGCAGCGCCGAACGGGGACTTCAAGAGACCCAGTACTTC. The gene calls are TRBV29-1 and TRBJ2-5; a possible D gene is TRBD2 (6 bases). CDR1 and CDR2 (germline): SQVTM, ANQGSEA. The CDR3 loop spans 13 amino acids. Trimming took off 7 bases at V and 2 bases at J, with 14 bases between the two ends.

The count of this clone is one. Other DNA variants within this sample encode the same CDR3. The chain uses TRBV15 and TRBJ2-2; no reliable D call. The CDR3 has 13 amino acids. Deletions cut 3 bases from V and 6 bases from J, with 8 bases between. Germline CDR1 is LNHNV and CDR2 is YYDKDF (reference sequence). CDR3 sequence (DNA): TGTGCCACCAGCAGGGGATTGGCCGGGGAGCTGTTTTTT. This codes for CATSRGLAGELFF.

J is TRBJ2-6 and V is TRBV9; tentative D call: TRBD1 (6 bases). In germline, CDR1 is SGDLS, CDR2 YYNGEE. The CDR3 runs to 16 residues. V lost 4 bases, J lost 2 bases, and 13 bases lay in between. The CDR3 bases are TGTGCCAGCAGCAAGACAGGCGGACCTGGGGCCAACGTCCTGACTTTC. Translated: CASSKTGGPGANVLTF.

This clone was seen once. The V call is TRBV7-2, the J call TRBJ1-2; D might be TRBD1 (5 bases). Trimming stripped 3 bases from V and 4 bases from J, with 15 bases between. Germline loops: CDR1 SGHTA, CDR2 FQGNSA. The CDR3 extends over 15 amino acids. This CDR3 reads CASSLSGRGSYGYTF. The CDR3 coding sequence is TGTGCCAGCAGCTTGTCAGGGAGAGGGAGCTATGGCTACACCTTC.

V usage is TRBV5-1 and J usage is TRBJ2-7, with a tentative D call TRBD1 (6 bases). In germline, CDR1 is SGHRS, CDR2 YFSETQ. The CDR3 contains 15 residues. Trimming left V 1 base short and J 0 bases short, with 11 bases between. The CDR3 region is CASSLRWGHSYEQYF. CDR3 in DNA: TGCGCCAGCAGCTTGCGGTGGGGGCACTCCTACGAGCAGTACTTC.

V gene TRBV5-1 combines with J gene TRBJ2-1, with D perhaps TRBD1 (6 bases). CDR1 and CDR2 (germline): SGHRS, YFSETQ. The V end was cut by 4 bases, the J end by 4 bases, with 12 bases between. The CDR3 loop spans 14 amino acids. CDR3 bases: TGCGCCAGCAGCCCTCTGGACAGTTACAATGAGCAGTTCTTC. This gives the protein CASSPLDSYNEQFF.

This clone was found a few times. As DNA, the CDR3 is TGTGCCTGGAGCCTGGCGGGAGGGCCGTCGGGGGATAAAGTGCAGTTCTTC. As protein: CAWSLAGGPSGDKVQFF. The chain joins TRBV30 to TRBJ2-1; 9 nucleotides line up with TRBD2. Germline V lookup: CDR1 GTSNPN, CDR2 SVGIG (reference sequence). V was pared by 3 bases and J by 12 bases, with 21 bases of the junction left unmatched. The CDR3 is 17 amino acids.

J is TRBJ2-5 and V is TRBV21-1; the tabulated D call, TRBD2, remains unverified against the DNA. TRBV21-1 is assigned pseudogene status. The CDR3 covers 16 residues. CDR3 protein: CASSKRGGRASETQYF. The CDR3 DNA sequence: TGTGCCAGCAGCAAACGCGGCGGGAGGGCTTCGGAGACCCAGTACTTC.